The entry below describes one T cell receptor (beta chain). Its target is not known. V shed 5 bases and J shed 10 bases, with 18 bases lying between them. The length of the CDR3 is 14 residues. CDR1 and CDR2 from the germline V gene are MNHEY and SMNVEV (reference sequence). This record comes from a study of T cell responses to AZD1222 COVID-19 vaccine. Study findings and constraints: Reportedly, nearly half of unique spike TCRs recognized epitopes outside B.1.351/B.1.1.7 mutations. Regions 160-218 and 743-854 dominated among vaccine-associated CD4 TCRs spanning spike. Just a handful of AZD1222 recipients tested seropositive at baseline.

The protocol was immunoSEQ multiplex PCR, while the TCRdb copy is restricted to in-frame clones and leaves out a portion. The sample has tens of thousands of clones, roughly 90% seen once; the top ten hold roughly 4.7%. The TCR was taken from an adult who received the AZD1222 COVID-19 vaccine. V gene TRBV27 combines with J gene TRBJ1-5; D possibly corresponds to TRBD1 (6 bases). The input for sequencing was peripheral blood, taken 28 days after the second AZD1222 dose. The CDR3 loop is CASSDGGGKGPQHF. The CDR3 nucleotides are TGTGCCAGCAGTGATGGGGGGGGCAAGGGACCCCAGCATTTT.